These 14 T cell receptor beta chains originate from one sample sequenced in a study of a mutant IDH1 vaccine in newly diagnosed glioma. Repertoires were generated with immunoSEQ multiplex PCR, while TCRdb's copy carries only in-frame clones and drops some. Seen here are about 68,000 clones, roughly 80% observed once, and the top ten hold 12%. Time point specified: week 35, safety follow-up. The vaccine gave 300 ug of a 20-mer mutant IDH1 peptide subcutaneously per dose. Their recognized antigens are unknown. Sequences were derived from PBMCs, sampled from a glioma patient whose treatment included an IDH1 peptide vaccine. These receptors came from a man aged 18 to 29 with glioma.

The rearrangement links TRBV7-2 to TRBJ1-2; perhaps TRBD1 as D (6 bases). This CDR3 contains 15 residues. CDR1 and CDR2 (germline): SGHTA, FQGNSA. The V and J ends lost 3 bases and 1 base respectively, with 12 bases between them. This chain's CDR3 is CASSLAPGDNYGYTF. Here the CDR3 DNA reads TGTGCCAGCAGCTTGGCGCCAGGGGATAACTATGGCTACACCTTC.

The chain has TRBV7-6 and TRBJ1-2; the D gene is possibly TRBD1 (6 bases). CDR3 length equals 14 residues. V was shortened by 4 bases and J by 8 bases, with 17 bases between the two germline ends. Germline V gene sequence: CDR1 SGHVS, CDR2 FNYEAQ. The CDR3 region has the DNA TGTGCCAGCAGCTATGGAGTAGGGACACGCGGCTACACCTTC. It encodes CASSYGVGTRGYTF.

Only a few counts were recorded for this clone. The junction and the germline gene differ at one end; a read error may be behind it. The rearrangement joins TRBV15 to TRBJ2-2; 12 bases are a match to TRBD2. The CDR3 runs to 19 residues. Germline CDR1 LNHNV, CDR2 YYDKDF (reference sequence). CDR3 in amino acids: CATSRDGLAGGTKTGELFF. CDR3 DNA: TGTGCCACCAGCAGAGATGGGCTAGCGGGAGGGACGAAGACCGGGGAGCTGTTTTTT.

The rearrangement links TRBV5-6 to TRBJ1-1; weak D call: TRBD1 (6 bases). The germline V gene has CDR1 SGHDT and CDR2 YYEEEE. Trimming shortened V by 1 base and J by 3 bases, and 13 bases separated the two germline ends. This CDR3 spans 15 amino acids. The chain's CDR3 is CASSLHTGRDTEAFF. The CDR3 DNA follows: TGTGCCAGCAGCTTGCACACAGGGCGGGACACTGAAGCTTTCTTT. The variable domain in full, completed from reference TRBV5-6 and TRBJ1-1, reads DAGVTQSPTHLIKTRGQQVTLRCSPKSGHDTVSWYQQALGQGPQFIFQYYEEEERQRGNFPDRFSGHQFPNYSSELNVNALLLGDSALYLCASSLHTGRDTEAFFGQGTRLTVV.

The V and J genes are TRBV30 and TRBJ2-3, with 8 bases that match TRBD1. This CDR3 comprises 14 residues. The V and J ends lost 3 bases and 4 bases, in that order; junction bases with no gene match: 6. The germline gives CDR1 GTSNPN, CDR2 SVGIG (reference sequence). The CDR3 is CAWRGTGGPDTQYF. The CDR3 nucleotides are TGTGCCTGGAGGGGGACAGGAGGCCCAGATACGCAGTATTTT.

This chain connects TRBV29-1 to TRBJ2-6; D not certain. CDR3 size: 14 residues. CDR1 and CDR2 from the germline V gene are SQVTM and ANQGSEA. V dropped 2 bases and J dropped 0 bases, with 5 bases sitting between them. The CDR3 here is CSVEFSSGANVLTF. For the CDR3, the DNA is TGCAGCGTTGAATTTAGCTCTGGGGCCAACGTCCTGACTTTC.

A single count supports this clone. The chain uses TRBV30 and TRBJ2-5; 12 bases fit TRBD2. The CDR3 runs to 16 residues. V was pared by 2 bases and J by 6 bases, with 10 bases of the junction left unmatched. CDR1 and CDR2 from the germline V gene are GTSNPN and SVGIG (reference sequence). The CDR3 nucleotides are TGTGCCTGGAGTCCCCTAGCGGGAGGGCCGAGTAAGACCCAGTACTTC. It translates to CAWSPLAGGPSKTQYF.

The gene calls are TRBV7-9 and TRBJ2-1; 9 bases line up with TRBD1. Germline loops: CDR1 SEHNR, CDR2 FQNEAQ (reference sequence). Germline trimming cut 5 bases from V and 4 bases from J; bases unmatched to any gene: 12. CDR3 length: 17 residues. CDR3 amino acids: CASSMPTGGGGYNEQFF. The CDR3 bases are TGTGCCAGCAGCATGCCTACAGGGGGCGGCGGTTACAATGAGCAGTTCTTC.

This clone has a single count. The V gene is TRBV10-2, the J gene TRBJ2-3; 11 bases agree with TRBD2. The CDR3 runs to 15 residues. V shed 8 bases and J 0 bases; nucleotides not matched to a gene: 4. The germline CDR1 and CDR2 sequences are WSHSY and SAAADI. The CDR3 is CASVRTSGSTDTQYF. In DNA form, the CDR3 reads TGCGCCAGCGTAAGGACTAGCGGGAGCACAGATACGCAGTATTTT.

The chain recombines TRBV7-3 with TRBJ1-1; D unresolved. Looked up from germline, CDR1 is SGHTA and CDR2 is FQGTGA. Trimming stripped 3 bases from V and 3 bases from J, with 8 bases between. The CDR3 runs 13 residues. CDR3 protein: CASSFSRYTEAFF. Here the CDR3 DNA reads TGTGCCAGCAGCTTCTCACGGTACACTGAAGCTTTCTTT.

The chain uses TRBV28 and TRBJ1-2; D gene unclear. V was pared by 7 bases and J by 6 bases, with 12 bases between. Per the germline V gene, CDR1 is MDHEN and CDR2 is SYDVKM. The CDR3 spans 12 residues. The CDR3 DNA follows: TGTGCCAGCAATACGGCCGGGAATGGCTACACCTTC. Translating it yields CASNTAGNGYTF.

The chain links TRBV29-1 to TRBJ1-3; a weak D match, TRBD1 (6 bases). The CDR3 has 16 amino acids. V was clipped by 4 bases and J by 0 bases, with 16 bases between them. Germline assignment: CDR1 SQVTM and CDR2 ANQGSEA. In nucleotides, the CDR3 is TGCAGCGTTGGACTGAGAGGGGGGAGCTCTGGAAACACCATATATTTT. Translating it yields CSVGLRGGSSGNTIYF.

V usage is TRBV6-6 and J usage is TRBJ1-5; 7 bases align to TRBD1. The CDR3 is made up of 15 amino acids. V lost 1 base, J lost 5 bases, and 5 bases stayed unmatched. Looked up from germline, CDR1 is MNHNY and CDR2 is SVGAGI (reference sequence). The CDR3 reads CASSYLVDRHQPQHF. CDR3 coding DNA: TGTGCCAGCAGTTACTTGGTGGACAGGCATCAGCCCCAGCATTTT.

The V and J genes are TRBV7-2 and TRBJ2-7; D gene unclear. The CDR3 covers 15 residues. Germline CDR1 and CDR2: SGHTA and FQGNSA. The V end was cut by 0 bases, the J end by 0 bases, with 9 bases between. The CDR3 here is CASSLASPSSYEQYF. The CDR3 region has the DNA TGTGCCAGCAGCTTAGCTAGCCCAAGCTCCTACGAGCAGTACTTC.